These T cell receptor beta chains were read from a single sample in a study of CD8+ T cells in alopecia areata. Profiling relied on immunoSEQ multiplex PCR, and the TCRdb table lists in-frame clones only, not all of them. The sample lists fewer than 250,000 clones, about 40% occurring once. The material was CD4+ T cells sorted from blood, obtained at approximately week 37, from a patient treated with tofacitinib. These receptors were taken from a human donor with alopecia areata. Both conserved end residues are part of each CDR3. Clone size is stated in some rows and not others, as once, few, many or a class when expanded.

>16|many|TRBJ2-3|TRBV11-2
CASSFDGTDYTDTQYF
>14|once|TRBJ2-2|TRBV9
CASSLSGSSGELFF
>17|-|TRBJ1-5|TRBV29-1
CSVKIGTGGPLGQPQHF
>14|few|TRBJ2-1|TRBV10-3
CAISPVSSYNEQFF
>15|-|TRBJ2-1|TRBV9
CAIPTVLETYNEQFF
>14|few|TRBJ2-7|TRBV5-1
CASSLGGSSYEQYF
>10|-|TRBJ2-3|TRBV2
CASNINTQYF
>11|-|TRBJ2-5|TRBV15
CATERRGAQYF
>15|few|TRBJ2-7|TRBV29-1
CSVAGTRAGPYEQYF
>14|few|TRBJ2-1|TRBV27
CASRTTLTSNEQFF
>13|few|TRBJ2-7|TRBV18
CASSPQPTGEQYF
>16|-|TRBJ2-1|TRBV29-1
CSVPHPSGRVYNEQFF
>14|-|TRBJ2-5|TRBV4-1
CASSLTGTQETQYF
>17|-|TRBJ2-5|TRBV5-6
CASSLGLAGGPGETQYF
>13|-|TRBJ1-3|TRBV29-1
CSVEDPTVNTIYF
>18|many|TRBJ2-5|TRBV5-6
CASSMTGFSAAGAETQYF
>15|few|TRBJ2-1|TRBV5-6
CASSLAGRRGNEQFF
>13|-|TRBJ1-1|TRBV29-1
CSVETGMDTEAFF
>15|-|TRBJ2-1|TRBV7-3
CASSAQTSSYNEQFF
>14|-|TRBJ1-4|TRBV29-1
CSVEDHDSTEKLFF
>16|-|TRBJ2-1|TRBV5-4
CASSRGGLSSYNEQFF
>10|-|TRBJ2-1|TRBV29-1
CSVWQNEQFF
>15|-|TRBJ1-5|TRBV5-8
CASSSSYGVYQPQHF
>13|-|TRBJ1-1|TRBV10-3
CAIRGQGRTEAFF
>15|-|TRBJ2-7|TRBV15
CATSRAWDGTTEQYF
>12|few|TRBJ1-1|TRBV7-9
CASTREGVSTFF
>10|few|TRBJ2-3|TRBV29-1
CSAGVDTQYF
>13|once|TRBJ2-7|TRBV11-1
CASSLDWGGEQYF
>15|few|TRBJ2-2|TRBV7-2
CASSWGQGQTGELFF
>16|-|TRBJ2-7|TRBV7-2
CASSYRGGRARDEQYF
>14|-|TRBJ1-2|TRBV9
CASSVTGIYYGYTF
>15|many|TRBJ2-6|TRBV28
CASSLFGVGANVLTF
>15|few|TRBJ2-1|TRBV7-2
CASSVGTSLYNEQFF
>15|-|TRBJ2-7|TRBV28
CASKTGDGVSYEQYF
>16|few|TRBJ2-3|TRBV10-3
CAISGPPQGLPDTQYF
>11|once|TRBJ2-5|TRBV2
CASSDTVTQYF
>16|-|TRBJ2-5|TRBV7-2
CASSPGLAIDQETQYF
>17|-|TRBJ2-1|TRBV15
CATSSPRGGAVRDEQFF
>15|once|TRBJ2-2|TRBV27
CATRGTSGTTGELFF
>13|-|TRBJ1-2|TRBV29-1
CSATVRGFYGYTF
>13|-|TRBJ2-5|TRBV6-5
CASSSEAGETQYF
>13|-|TRBJ2-3|TRBV5-6
CASSLRVTDTQYF
>13|-|TRBJ2-7|TRBV6-6
CASNEHARIEQYF
>16|-|TRBJ2-5|TRBV5-4
CASSLALGQGRETQYF
>14|-|TRBJ1-2|TRBV2
CASAKDREGYGYTF
>12|-|TRBJ1-1|TRBV30
CAWSPSWTEAFF
>15|few|TRBJ2-5|TRBV7-9
CASSKGQGVRETQYF
>13|-|TRBJ2-5|TRBV10-3
CAIRVDERETQYF
>14|few|TRBJ2-3|TRBV29-1
CSVEVAASTDTQYF
>13|-|TRBJ2-7|TRBV6-5
CASREGSSYEQYF
>14|few|TRBJ2-6|TRBV6-5
CASSSATGANVLTF
>13|-|TRBJ2-3|TRBV28
CASSLSISDTQYF
>16|once|TRBJ2-3|TRBV4-2
CASSASGTTSTDTQYF
>16|few|TRBJ1-1|TRBV19
CASSITGSMSGTEAFF